This TCR beta chain was documented in a study of T cell responses to AZD1222 COVID-19 vaccine. The germline V gene encodes CDR1 SGHTA and CDR2 FQGNSA. CDR3 length equals 15 residues. J gave up 4 bases and V 5 bases, and 5 bases lay outside the gene matches. Comments on this clone: Its matching antigen is unknown.

Findings and limits, study-wide: The donors showed a predominance of white British ancestry and of females, with possible underestimation of clonal diversity.

It was second doses at about 4 or about 12 weeks that were pooled. Some clones are missing from TCRdb's copy, which holds only in-frame ones; the method was immunoSEQ multiplex PCR. The sample holds approximately 150,000 clones, 85% to 90% seen once. The TCR was taken from an adult who received the AZD1222 COVID-19 vaccine. The sequencing here drew on peripheral blood, taken 28 days after the second AZD1222 dose. The J gene is TRBJ2-1, the V gene TRBV7-2; TRBD1 matches at 10 bases. The chain's CDR3 is CASSPGQGKYNEQFF. CDR3 DNA: TGTGCCAGCAGCCCGGGACAGGGGAAATACAATGAGCAGTTCTTC.